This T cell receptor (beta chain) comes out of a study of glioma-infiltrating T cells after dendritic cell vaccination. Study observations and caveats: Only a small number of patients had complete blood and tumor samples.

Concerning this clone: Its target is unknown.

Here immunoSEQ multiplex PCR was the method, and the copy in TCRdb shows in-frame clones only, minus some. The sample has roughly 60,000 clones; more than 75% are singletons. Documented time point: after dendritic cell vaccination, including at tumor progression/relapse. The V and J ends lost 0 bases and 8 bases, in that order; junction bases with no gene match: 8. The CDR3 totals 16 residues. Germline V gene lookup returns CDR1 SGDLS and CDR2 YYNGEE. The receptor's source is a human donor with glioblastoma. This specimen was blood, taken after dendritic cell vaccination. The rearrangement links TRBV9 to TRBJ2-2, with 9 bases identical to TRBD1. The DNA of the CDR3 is TGTGCCAGCAGCGTAGGCCTTAAACAGGGGGCGGGGGAGCTGTTTTTT. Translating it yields CASSVGLKQGAGELFF.